The TCR beta chain under discussion was sequenced for a study of blood T cells in healthy people across ages. Study-wide findings and caveats: The unsorted PBMCs prevented any conclusive comparison of naive versus antigen-experienced cells.

Note on this clonotype: Its antigen is as yet unknown.

The ends were cut back, 4 bases at V and 11 bases at J, with 6 bases in the middle. The CDR3 is made up of 9 amino acids. CDR1 SGHVS and CDR2 FNYEAQ come from the germline V gene. Primers used in a second PCR of roughly 6 to 11 cycles were a sample-barcoded 5' primer and a J-beta primer mix. TCRdb itself ran the 5' RACE reads through MiXCR, one entry per CDR3 protein. Of approximately 1.5 million distinct CDR3 sequences in the sample, about 32% were seen once. The chain combines TRBV7-6 with TRBJ2-7, with a weak D call TRBD1 (5 bases). The sequenced material came from blood. The TCR was taken from a woman between 25 and 40 years old in good health. The CDR3 DNA is TGTGCCAGCAGCTCCAGGGAGTACTTC. It is translated as CASSSREYF.